This record looks at one TCR beta chain sequence and its context. Its antigen is not identified. This sample was taken from a study of cytomegalovirus exposure and HLA in healthy donors. Findings of the study overall: Many donors shared some public TCRs, even though most TCR sequences were rare. In vitro assays verified that three CMV-associated chains recognized CMV antigens specifically.

PCR was performed using 60 Vbeta and 13 Jbeta primers. Sequencing was performed with immunoSEQ multiplex PCR; in TCRdb, only in-frame clones are kept and a portion is missing. The table shows 150,000 to 250,000 clones, with around 83% occurring only once. From germline, CDR1 is SGHRS and CDR2 YFSETQ. Trimming took off 4 bases at V and 3 bases at J, with 9 bases between the two ends. The CDR3 has 13 amino acids. Source material: PBMCs. The receptor's source is a woman in her forties or fifties in good health and CMV-seropositive. The genes are TRBV5-1 and TRBJ2-3; no firm D call. CDR3 DNA sequence: TGCGCCAGCAGCAACCCAGGAACAGATACGCAGTATTTT. Translated: CASSNPGTDTQYF.